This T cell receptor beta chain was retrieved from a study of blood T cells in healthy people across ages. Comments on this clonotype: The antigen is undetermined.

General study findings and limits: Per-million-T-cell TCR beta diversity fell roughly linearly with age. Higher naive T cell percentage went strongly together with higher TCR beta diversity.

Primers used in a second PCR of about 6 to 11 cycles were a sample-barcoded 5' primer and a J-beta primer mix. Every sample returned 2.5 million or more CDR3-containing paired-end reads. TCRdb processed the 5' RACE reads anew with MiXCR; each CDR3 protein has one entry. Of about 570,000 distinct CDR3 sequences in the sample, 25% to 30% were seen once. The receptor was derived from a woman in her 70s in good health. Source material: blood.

The CDR3: CASSFPGLKDTIYF. CDR3 in DNA: TGTGCCAGCAGTTTCCCGGGACTCAAGGACACCATATATTTT. This chain connects TRBV6-6 to TRBJ1-3; the D gene is possibly TRBD1 (5 bases). Per the germline V gene, CDR1 is MNHNY and CDR2 is SVGAGI (reference sequence). The CDR3 contains 14 residues. Deletions cut 4 bases from V and 8 bases from J, with 15 bases between.